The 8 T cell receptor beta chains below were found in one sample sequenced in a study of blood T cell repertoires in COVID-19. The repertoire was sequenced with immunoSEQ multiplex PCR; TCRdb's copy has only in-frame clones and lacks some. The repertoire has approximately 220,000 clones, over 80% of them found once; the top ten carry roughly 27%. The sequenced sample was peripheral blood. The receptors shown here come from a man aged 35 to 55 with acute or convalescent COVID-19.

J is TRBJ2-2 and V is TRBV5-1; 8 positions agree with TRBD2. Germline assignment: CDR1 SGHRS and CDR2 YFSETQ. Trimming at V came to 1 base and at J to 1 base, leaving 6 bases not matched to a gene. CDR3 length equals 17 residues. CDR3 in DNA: TGCGCCAGCAGCTTGATGGTAGCGGGACTGAACACCGGGGAGCTGTTTTTT. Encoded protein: CASSLMVAGLNTGELFF.

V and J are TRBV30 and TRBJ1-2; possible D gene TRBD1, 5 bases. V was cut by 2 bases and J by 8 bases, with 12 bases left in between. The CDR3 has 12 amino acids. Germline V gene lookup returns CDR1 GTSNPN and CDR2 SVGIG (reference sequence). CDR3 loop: CAWSLQTAGYTF. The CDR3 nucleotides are TGTGCCTGGAGTCTCCAGACAGCCGGCTACACCTTC.

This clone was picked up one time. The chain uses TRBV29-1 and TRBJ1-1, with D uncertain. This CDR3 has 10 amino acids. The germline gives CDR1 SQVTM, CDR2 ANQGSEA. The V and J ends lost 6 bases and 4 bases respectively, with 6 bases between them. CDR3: CSVSVTEAFF. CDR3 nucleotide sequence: TGCAGCGTCTCAGTCACTGAAGCTTTCTTT. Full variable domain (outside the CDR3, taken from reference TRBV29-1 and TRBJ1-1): SAVISQKPSRDICQRGTSLTIQCQVDSQVTMMFWYRQQPGQSLTLIATANQGSEATYESGFVIDKFPISRPNLTFSTLTVSNMSPEDSSIYLCSVSVTEAFFGQGTRLTVV.

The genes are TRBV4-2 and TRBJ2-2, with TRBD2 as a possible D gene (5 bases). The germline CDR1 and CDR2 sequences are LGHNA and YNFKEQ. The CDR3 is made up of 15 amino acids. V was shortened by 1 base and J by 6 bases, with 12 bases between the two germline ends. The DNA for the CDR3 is TGTGCCAGCAGCCAAGGATCGAGCGGCCCCGGGGAGCTGTTTTTT. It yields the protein CASSQGSSGPGELFF.

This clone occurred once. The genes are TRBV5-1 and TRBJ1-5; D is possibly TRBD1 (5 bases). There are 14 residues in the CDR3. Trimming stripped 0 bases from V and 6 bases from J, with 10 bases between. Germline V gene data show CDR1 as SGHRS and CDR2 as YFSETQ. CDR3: CASSLGGSGQPQHF. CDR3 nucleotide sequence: TGCGCCAGCAGCTTGGGGGGCTCAGGTCAGCCCCAGCATTTT.

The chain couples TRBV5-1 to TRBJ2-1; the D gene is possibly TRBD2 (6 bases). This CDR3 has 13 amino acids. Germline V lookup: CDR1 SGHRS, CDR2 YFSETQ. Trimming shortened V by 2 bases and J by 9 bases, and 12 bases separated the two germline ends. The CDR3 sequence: CASSFRLDSEQFF. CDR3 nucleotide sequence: TGCGCCAGCAGCTTTAGACTAGACAGTGAGCAGTTCTTC. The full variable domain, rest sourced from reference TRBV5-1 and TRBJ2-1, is KAGVTQTPRYLIKTRGQQVTLSCSPISGHRSVSWYQQTPGQGLQFLFEYFSETQRNKGNFPGRFSGRQFSNSRSEMNVSTLELGDSALYLCASSFRLDSEQFFGPGTRLTVL.

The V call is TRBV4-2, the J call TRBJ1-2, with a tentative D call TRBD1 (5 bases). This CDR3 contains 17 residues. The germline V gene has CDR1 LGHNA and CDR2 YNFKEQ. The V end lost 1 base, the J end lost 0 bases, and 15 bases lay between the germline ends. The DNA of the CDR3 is TGTGCCAGCAGCCAAGTCGGGGGAGGGGCGACTAACTATGGCTACACCTTC. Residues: CASSQVGGGATNYGYTF.

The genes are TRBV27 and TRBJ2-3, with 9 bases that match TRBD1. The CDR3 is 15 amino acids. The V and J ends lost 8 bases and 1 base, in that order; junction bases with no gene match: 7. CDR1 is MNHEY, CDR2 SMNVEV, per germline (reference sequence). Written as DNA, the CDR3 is TGTGCCAGCGGGCCGGGACAGGGTCGCACAGATACGCAGTATTTT. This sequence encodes CASGPGQGRTDTQYF.